The clone carrying this T cell receptor beta chain has a single count. What it binds is not known. Run at survey level, the immunoSEQ assay was version v3.0. The table came from immunoSEQ multiplex PCR; TCRdb's copy has only in-frame clones and leaves some out. Altogether just under 30,000 clones are present, about 88% being singletons, with the ten largest covering 7% to 8%. This record comes from a study of long-term antiretroviral therapy in people with HIV. Study-level points and caveats: Specimens of blood were obtained during about 2003 to 2018, possibly under older ART regimens. Comparison with controls showed narrower CDR3 length ranges in HIV repertoires. Therapy changes, viral resistance and ART adherence were not documented in the available data.

Before DNA extraction, roughly 0.85-10 million cryopreserved PBMC were held in the samples. CDR1 and CDR2 (germline): SNHLY, FYNNEI. The CDR3 length is 15 residues. Trimming left V 7 bases short and J 0 bases short, with 13 bases between. The chain uses TRBV2 and TRBJ2-1, with TRBD2 as a possible D gene (7 bases). Sequencing used unsorted PBMCs, obtained approximately 5 years before starting antiretroviral therapy. This clonotype originated in a man aged 45 to 65 with HIV. The CDR3 coding sequence is TGTGCCAGCACCGGGGGGCGGGGCTCCTACAATGAGCAGTTCTTC. This translates into CASTGGRGSYNEQFF.